This TCR beta chain was retrieved from a study of early T cells in non-severe SARS-CoV-2 infection (dated by TCRdb to the early 2020s). Broadly, across the study: Because TCR sequencing relied on bulk RNA taken from unsorted whole blood, pairing of alpha and beta chains was not possible.

The study was a case-control design nested within a healthcare worker cohort in London, UK, with weekly nasopharyngeal swab PCR tests and blood sampling. Healthcare workers were enrolled in the week of the UK lockdown, from 23 to 31 March 2020, and were followed every week for up to roughly 15 weeks. Worth noting for this clonotype: Its antigen is still unknown. No base-level quality is on record; no much larger clone is a single base apart.

The investigation overall reported the following: VDJdb matching was skewed toward anti-spike CD8 responses and likely underestimated virus-specific expansions by missing private and CD4 specificities.

The library came from 5' RACE. The run used a NextSeq 500. The TCR library protocol attached unique molecular identifiers to individual cDNA molecules to correct for sequencing error and PCR bias. Both TCR alpha and beta chains were sequenced, and tight co-correlation was observed between alpha and beta sequence abundances in each sample. The source study handled its data this way. Decombinator V4 was used to annotate the V gene, J gene and CDR3 of the TCR sequences. Expanded TCRs were defined as changing significantly between any two time points under a Poisson model with p below 0.0001. Abundances of TCRs were expressed as counts per million after normalisation to the total number of TCRs sequenced in each sample. VDJdb, accessed on 1 November 2021, was searched for TCRs annotated for CMV, EBV and SARS-CoV-2, and TCRs annotated for more than one antigen were excluded. The raw public data were reprocessed by TCRdb itself: fastp quality trimming at Q25, MiXCR clonotype calling, in-frame beta chains only. Each entry merges the rows of one CDR3 protein and shows their most common DNA and genes. TCRdb's processing, not the authors' own work, is the source of the V and J calls. This sample comprises around 80,000 distinct CDR3 sequences, about 10% of them detected only once. The ten most abundant clones make up around 7.5% of the sample.

The source is an adult who was a healthcare worker with PCR-confirmed SARS-CoV-2 infection or an uninfected control (not recorded which). Sample: whole blood, taken at baseline.

The CDR3 protein is CASSNGQGDAAFF. The nucleotide sequence is TGTGCCAGCAGCAATGGACAGGGGGACGCTGCTTTCTTT. Recombination connected TRBV7-6 to TRBJ1-1; the junction holds 10 bases that match TRBD1. The CDR3 spans 13 residues, from the cysteine through the phenylalanine. Only the CDR3 DNA stays, 39 bases, in frame from base 1. CDR1 and CDR2 were assigned from the germline V gene as SGHVS and FNYEAQ. Trimming removed 5 bases from V and 11 bases from J; the gene matches leave 8 bases unexplained.